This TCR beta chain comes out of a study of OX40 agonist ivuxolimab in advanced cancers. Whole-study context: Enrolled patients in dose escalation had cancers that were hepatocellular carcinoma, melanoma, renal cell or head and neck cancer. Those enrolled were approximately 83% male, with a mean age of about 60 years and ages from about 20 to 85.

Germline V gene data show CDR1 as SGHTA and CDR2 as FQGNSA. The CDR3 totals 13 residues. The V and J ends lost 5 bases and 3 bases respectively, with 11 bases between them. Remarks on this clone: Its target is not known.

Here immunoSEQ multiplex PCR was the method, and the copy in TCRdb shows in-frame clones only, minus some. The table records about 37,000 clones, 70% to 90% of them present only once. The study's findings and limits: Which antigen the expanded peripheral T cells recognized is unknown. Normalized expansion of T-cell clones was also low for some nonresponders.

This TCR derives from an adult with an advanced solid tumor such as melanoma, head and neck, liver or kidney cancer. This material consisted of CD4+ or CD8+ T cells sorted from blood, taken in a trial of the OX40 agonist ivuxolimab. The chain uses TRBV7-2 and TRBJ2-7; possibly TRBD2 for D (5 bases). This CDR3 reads CASSNGLGYEQYF. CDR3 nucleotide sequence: TGTGCCAGCAGCAACGGACTCGGCTACGAGCAGTACTTC.